This passage covers 13 T cell receptor beta chains from one sample sequenced in a study of T-cell reconstitution after alpha-beta-depleted transplantation in children. Study-wide points: As was reported, about two months after transplant, alpha-beta T cells came from several hundred expanded graft clones.

No antigens are known for them. Preparation of the TCRbeta library was carried out with unique molecular identifiers. One entry per CDR3 protein, called by TCRdb with MiXCR from the PCR reads. This table has approximately 30,000 distinct CDR3 sequences, about 7% appearing once. This sample comprised peripheral blood, obtained 60 days after TCRalphabeta/CD19-depleted stem cell transplant. All receptors come from a child in the first two years of life who had a stem cell transplant for acute myeloid leukemia, so the T cells may come from the graft donor.

This clonotype has at least ten counts. This sequence joins TRBV2 and TRBJ2-3, with 7 nucleotides matching TRBD2. Trimming cost V 0 bases and J 0 bases; bases outside gene matches: 0. Germline V gene lookup returns CDR1 SNHLY and CDR2 FYNNEI. This CDR3 spans 15 amino acids. CDR3 sequence: CASSEAGGSTDTQYF. The CDR3 coding sequence is TGTGCCAGCAGTGAAGCGGGGGGGAGCACAGATACGCAGTATTTT.

This clonotype was counted at least ten times. This chain links TRBV9 with TRBJ2-2; D remains ambiguous. V lost 0 bases, J lost 5 bases, and 5 bases lay in between. Germline-derived CDR1 and CDR2 are SGDLS and YYNGEE. This CDR3 spans 13 amino acids. The chain's CDR3 is CASSVVGTGELFF. For the CDR3, the DNA is TGTGCCAGCAGCGTAGTTGGAACCGGGGAGCTGTTTTTT.

Ten or more counts support this clonotype. V usage is TRBV25-1 and J usage is TRBJ1-6; D perhaps matches TRBD1 (5 bases). The V gene's germline CDR1 is MGHDK and CDR2 SYGVNS. The V end lost 5 bases, the J end lost 2 bases, and 10 bases lay between the germline ends. The CDR3 sequence is 15 residues long. The CDR3 here is CASSTGDPYNSPLHF. CDR3 nucleotide sequence: TGTGCCAGCAGTACGGGGGACCCCTATAATTCACCCCTCCACTTT.

This clonotype was seen many times. The chain has TRBV6-1 and TRBJ2-3, with TRBD2 identical over 7 bases. V dropped 6 bases and J dropped 4; count of bases not matched to a gene: 10. CDR1 MNHNS and CDR2 SASEGT come from the germline V gene. This CDR3 has 15 amino acids. CDR3 region: CASRSRDGRPDTQYF. The CDR3 region has the DNA TGTGCCAGCAGGTCCCGGGACGGGAGGCCAGATACGCAGTATTTT.

This rearrangement joins TRBV12-5 to TRBJ2-5; D perhaps matches TRBD1 (6 bases). CDR3 length: 13 amino acids. The germline CDR1 and CDR2 sequences are LGHNT and FRNRAP. Trimming cost V 6 bases and J 4 bases, with 12 bases left between them. In nucleotides, the CDR3 is TGTGCTAGTGGCCCTTTGGGGGCAGAGACCCAGTACTTC. Encoded protein: CASGPLGAETQYF. Together with reference TRBV12-5 and TRBJ2-5, the CDR3 gives the full variable domain: DARVTQTPRHKVTEMGQEVTMRCQPILGHNTVFWYRQTMMQGLELLAYFRNRAPLDDSGMPKDRFSAEMPDATLATLKIQPSEPRDSAVYFCASGPLGAETQYFGPGTRLLVL.

This clonotype showed up many times. The chain combines TRBV7-9 with TRBJ1-1; TRBD1 is a possible D gene (5 bases). The CDR3 runs 16 residues. Looked up from germline, CDR1 is SEHNR and CDR2 is FQNEAQ (reference sequence). V was trimmed by 2 bases and J by 3 bases, leaving 16 bases between them. CDR3: CASSLLLPIGDTEAFF. The CDR3 DNA reads TGTGCCAGCAGCTTACTACTCCCTATAGGGGACACTGAAGCTTTCTTT.

This clonotype was seen at least ten times. The chain couples TRBV29-1 to TRBJ2-3, with D perhaps TRBD1 or TRBD2 (5 bases each). Germline assignment: CDR1 SQVTM and CDR2 ANQGSEA. V lost 6 bases to trimming and J lost 6 bases, with 19 bases between them. CDR3 length: 14 amino acids. CDR3 sequence (DNA): TGCAGCGTGAAGGGACGTGGTTCGGGGGATACGCAGTATTTT. It translates to CSVKGRGSGDTQYF.

A few counts support this clonotype. V and J are TRBV4-3 and TRBJ2-7; D unclear. Germline loops: CDR1 LGHNA, CDR2 YSLEER. V was cut by 0 bases and J by 1 base, with 7 bases left in between. The CDR3 is 14 amino acids. CDR3 coding DNA: TGCGCCAGCAGCCAAGACAGGAATTCCTACGAGCAGTACTTC. This translates into CASSQDRNSYEQYF.

This clonotype came up many times. This chain uses TRBV19 with TRBJ1-1, with 9 bases matching TRBD1. Germline V lookup: CDR1 LNHDA, CDR2 SQIVND (reference sequence). This CDR3 region has 17 residues. V shed 3 bases, J shed 0 bases, and the junction held 8 bases outside the gene matches. CDR3 bases: TGTGCCAGTAGTATTGTTATCGGACAGGGGATGAACACTGAAGCTTTCTTT. It translates to CASSIVIGQGMNTEAFF.

This clonotype was counted many times. V and J are TRBV5-5 and TRBJ2-1; D may correspond to TRBD1 or TRBD2 (6 bases each). The CDR3 has 17 amino acids. Germline loops: CDR1 SGHKS, CDR2 YYEKEE (reference sequence). Trimming removed 3 bases from V and 8 bases from J, with 24 bases in between. DNA of the CDR3: TGTGCCAGCAGCTCGCCCCCCGGGGGCTACCGAGCCGATGAGCAGTTCTTC. It specifies CASSSPPGGYRADEQFF.

This clonotype was seen ten or more times. The gene calls are TRBV11-2 and TRBJ2-3; 13 positions agree with TRBD2. J gave up 5 bases and V 5 bases, and 4 bases lay outside the gene matches. Germline assignment: CDR1 SGHAT and CDR2 FQNNGV. The CDR3 is 15 residues long. The CDR3: CASSGTSGTRDTQYF. Written as DNA, the CDR3 is TGTGCCAGCAGCGGGACTAGCGGGACTAGAGATACGCAGTATTTT.

This clonotype was seen repeatedly, ten times or more. The chain employs TRBV28 and TRBJ2-5, with 7 bases matching TRBD1. CDR1 MDHEN and CDR2 SYDVKM come from the germline V gene. V dropped 5 bases and J dropped 7; count of bases not matched to a gene: 13. This CDR3 is built from 15 residues. The DNA of the CDR3 is TGTGCCAGCAGTCAAAACAGGGGTTTGAGGTTGACCCAGTACTTC. Translation: CASSQNRGLRLTQYF.

This clonotype was detected ten times or more. The chain joins TRBV29-1 to TRBJ1-1; possible D gene TRBD1, 6 bases. Germline assignment: CDR1 SQVTM and CDR2 ANQGSEA. Trimming stripped 7 bases from V and 7 bases from J, with 19 bases between. CDR3 length: 13 residues. CDR3 region: CSGNPTGLLEAFF. The CDR3 bases are TGCAGCGGCAATCCTACAGGGCTCCTTGAAGCTTTCTTT.